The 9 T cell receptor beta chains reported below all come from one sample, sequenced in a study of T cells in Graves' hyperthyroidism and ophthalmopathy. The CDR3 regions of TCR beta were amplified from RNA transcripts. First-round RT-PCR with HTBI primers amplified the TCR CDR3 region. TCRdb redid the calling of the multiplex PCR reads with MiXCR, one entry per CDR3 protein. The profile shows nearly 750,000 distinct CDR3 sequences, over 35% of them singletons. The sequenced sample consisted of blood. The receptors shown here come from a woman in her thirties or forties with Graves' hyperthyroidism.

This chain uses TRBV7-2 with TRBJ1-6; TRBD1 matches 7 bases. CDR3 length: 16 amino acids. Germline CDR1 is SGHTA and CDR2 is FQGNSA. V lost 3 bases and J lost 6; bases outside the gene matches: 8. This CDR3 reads CASSLEYGTANSPLHF. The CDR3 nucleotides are TGTGCCAGCAGCTTGGAGTACGGGACAGCTAATTCACCCCTCCACTTT.

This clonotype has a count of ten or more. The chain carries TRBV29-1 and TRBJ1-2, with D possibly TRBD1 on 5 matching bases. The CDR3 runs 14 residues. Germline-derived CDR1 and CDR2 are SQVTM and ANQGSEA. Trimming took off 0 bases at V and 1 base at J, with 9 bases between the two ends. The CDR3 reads CSVEEGVVNYGYTF. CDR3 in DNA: TGCAGCGTTGAAGAGGGGGTAGTTAACTATGGCTACACCTTC. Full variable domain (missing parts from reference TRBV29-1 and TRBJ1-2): SAVISQKPSRDICQRGTSLTIQCQVDSQVTMMFWYRQQPGQSLTLIATANQGSEATYESGFVIDKFPISRPNLTFSTLTVSNMSPEDSSIYLCSVEEGVVNYGYTFGSGTRLTVV.

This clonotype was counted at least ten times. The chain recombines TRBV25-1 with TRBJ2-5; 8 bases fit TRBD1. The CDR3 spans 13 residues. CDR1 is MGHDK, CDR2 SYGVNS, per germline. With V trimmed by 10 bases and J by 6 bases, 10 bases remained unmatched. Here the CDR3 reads CANSRTGRKTQYF. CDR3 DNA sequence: TGTGCCAATTCCAGGACAGGGCGAAAGACCCAGTACTTC.

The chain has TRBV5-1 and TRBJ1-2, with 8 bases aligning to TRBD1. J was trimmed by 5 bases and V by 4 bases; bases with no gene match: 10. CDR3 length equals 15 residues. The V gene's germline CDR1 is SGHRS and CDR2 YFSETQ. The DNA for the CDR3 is TGCGCCAGCAGCCAAGAGGCCTGGACAGGGTATGGCTACACCTTC. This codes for CASSQEAWTGYGYTF. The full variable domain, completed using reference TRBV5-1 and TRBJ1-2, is KAGVTQTPRYLIKTRGQQVTLSCSPISGHRSVSWYQQTPGQGLQFLFEYFSETQRNKGNFPGRFSGRQFSNSRSEMNVSTLELGDSALYLCASSQEAWTGYGYTFGSGTRLTVV.

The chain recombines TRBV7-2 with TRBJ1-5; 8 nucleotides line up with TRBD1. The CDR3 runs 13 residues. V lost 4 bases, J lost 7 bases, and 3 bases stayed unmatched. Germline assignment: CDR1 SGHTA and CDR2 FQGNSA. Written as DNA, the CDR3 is TGTGCCAGCAGCTGGACAGGGCAACAGCCCCAGCATTTT. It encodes CASSWTGQQPQHF.

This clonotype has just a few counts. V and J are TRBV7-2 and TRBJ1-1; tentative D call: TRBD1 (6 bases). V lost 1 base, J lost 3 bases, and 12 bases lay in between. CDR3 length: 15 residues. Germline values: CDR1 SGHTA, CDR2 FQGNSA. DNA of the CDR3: TGTGCCAGCAGCTTAGAACAGGGTGGGCACACTGAAGCTTTCTTT. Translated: CASSLEQGGHTEAFF.

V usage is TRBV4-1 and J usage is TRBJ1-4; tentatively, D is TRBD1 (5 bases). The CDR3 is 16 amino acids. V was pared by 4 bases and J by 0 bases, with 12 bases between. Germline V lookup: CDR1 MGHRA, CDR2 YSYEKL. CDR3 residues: CASSLGRAATNEKLFF. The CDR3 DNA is TGCGCCAGCAGCCTGGGGCGTGCCGCAACTAATGAAAAACTGTTTTTT.

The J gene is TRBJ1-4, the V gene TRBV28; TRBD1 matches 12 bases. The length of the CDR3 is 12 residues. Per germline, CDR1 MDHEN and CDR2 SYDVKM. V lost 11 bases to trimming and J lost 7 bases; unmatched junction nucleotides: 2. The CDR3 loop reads CAAGQGAEKLFF. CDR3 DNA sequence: TGTGCCGCGGGACAGGGGGCTGAAAAACTGTTTTTT.

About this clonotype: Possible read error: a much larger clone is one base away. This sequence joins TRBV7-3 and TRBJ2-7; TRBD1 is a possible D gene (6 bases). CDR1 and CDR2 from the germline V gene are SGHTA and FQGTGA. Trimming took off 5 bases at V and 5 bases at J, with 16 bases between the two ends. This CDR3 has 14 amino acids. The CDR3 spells CASSASGGSNEQYF. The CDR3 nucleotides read TGTGCCAGCAGCGCTTCTGGGGGCTCGAACGAGCAGTACTTC.